Below are 18 T cell receptor beta chains sequenced from a single sample in a study of shared clonotypes between healthy human individuals. Profiled with immunoSEQ multiplex PCR; TCRdb holds only in-frame clones, not every one. The repertoire holds roughly 2 million clones, 90% to 95% seen once, with approximately 0.13% in the top ten. The specimen was naive CD4+ T cells sorted from blood. Subset described: CD45RA+ positively selected. All receptors derive from a man between 18 and 35 years old in good health.

The rearrangement uses TRBV6-1 and TRBJ1-2; the D is unclear. CDR1 is MNHNS, CDR2 SASEGT, per germline. The CDR3 consists of 14 residues. V lost 4 bases and J lost 5, with 14 bases in between. DNA of the CDR3: TGTGCCAGCAGTGTGTCCACGGCTACTTATGGCTACACCTTC. This codes for CASSVSTATYGYTF.

This clone was counted a single time. Other DNA sequences in this specimen translate into the identical CDR3. The rearrangement uses TRBV2 and TRBJ1-2, with TRBD1 as a possible D gene (6 bases). The CDR3 loop spans 13 amino acids. V was pared by 4 bases and J by 6 bases, with 12 bases between. Germline lookup yields CDR1 SNHLY and CDR2 FYNNEI. Here the CDR3 reads CASSAAGVDGYTF. The CDR3 DNA is TGTGCCAGCAGTGCGGCAGGGGTTGATGGCTACACCTTC.

The rearrangement uses TRBV9 and TRBJ2-3, with 8 nucleotides matching TRBD2. Germline values: CDR1 SGDLS, CDR2 YYNGEE. V lost 0 bases to trimming and J lost 4 bases; unmatched junction nucleotides: 10. The CDR3 totals 17 residues. The DNA for the CDR3 is TGTGCCAGCAGCGTAGGCTCCGGGGTAGCGGGATCAGATACGCAGTATTTT. This gives the protein CASSVGSGVAGSDTQYF.

This rearrangement joins TRBV6-5 to TRBJ1-5; D remains unclear. V dropped 4 bases and J dropped 2 bases, with 12 bases sitting between them. CDR1 is MNHEY, CDR2 SVGAGI, per germline. The CDR3 totals 15 residues. The DNA of the CDR3 is TGTGCCAGCAGTTCACAAAGCCTCGGCAATCAGCCCCAGCATTTT. Translation gives CASSSQSLGNQPQHF.

This chain links TRBV6-1 with TRBJ2-5, with D perhaps TRBD1 or TRBD2 (6 bases each). The V gene lost 3 bases and the J gene lost 4 bases, with 12 bases spanning the gap. In germline, CDR1 is MNHNS, CDR2 SASEGT. The CDR3 covers 14 residues. The CDR3 bases are TGTGCCAGCAGTGATTGGGGGGCAGGAGAGACCCAGTACTTC. Protein sequence: CASSDWGAGETQYF.

Worth noting for this clone: The same CDR3 is also encoded by other DNA sequences in this sample. This chain uses TRBV5-1 with TRBJ2-5; TRBD2 aligns across 11 bases. CDR1 is SGHRS and CDR2 is YFSETQ in the germline V gene. This CDR3 has 15 amino acids. V lost 1 base, J lost 2 bases, and 1 base stayed unmatched. The CDR3: CASSLTSGRQETQYF. The CDR3 bases are TGCGCCAGCAGCTTGACTAGCGGGAGACAAGAGACCCAGTACTTC.

CDR3 in amino acids: CASSSRTGPEAFF. The DNA for the CDR3 is TGTGCCAGCAGTTCCCGGACAGGCCCTGAAGCTTTCTTT. The chain employs TRBV6-5 and TRBJ1-1; 7 nucleotides line up with TRBD1. The CDR3 spans 13 residues. V lost 4 bases and J lost 6; bases outside the gene matches: 5. Germline V gene lookup returns CDR1 MNHEY and CDR2 SVGAGI.

The CDR3 DNA reads as TGTGCCAGCAGTGGACTGGGACAGGGGGTAGTGCAGTACTTC. Amino acid sequence: CASSGLGQGVVQYF. V gene TRBV2 combines with J gene TRBJ2-7; 11 nucleotides align to TRBD1. Per the germline V gene, CDR1 is SNHLY and CDR2 is FYNNEI. J was trimmed by 9 bases and V by 4 bases; bases with no gene match: 8. The CDR3 contains 14 residues.

The chain employs TRBV7-6 and TRBJ2-7, with D unclear. The V end was cut by 3 bases, the J end by 7 bases, with 10 bases between. Per the germline V gene, CDR1 is SGHVS and CDR2 is FNYEAQ. The CDR3 consists of 12 residues. DNA of the CDR3: TGTGCCAGCAGCTTTCAGGTCGGGGAGCAGTACTTC. Translated, it gives CASSFQVGEQYF.

The sample holds one count of this clone. This chain connects TRBV7-2 to TRBJ2-7; no firm D call. The V gene lost 1 base and the J gene lost 4 bases, with 17 bases spanning the gap. Germline V CDR1 and CDR2: SGHTA, FQGNSA. The length of the CDR3 is 16 residues. CDR3 in DNA: TGTGCCAGCAGCTTAGTTACTGCCGGGTCTCAATACGAGCAGTACTTC. Its protein is CASSLVTAGSQYEQYF.

The rearrangement uses TRBV7-2 and TRBJ1-1, with unresolved D. Trimming took off 1 base at V and 9 bases at J, with 9 bases between the two ends. This CDR3 is built from 12 residues. Germline loops: CDR1 SGHTA, CDR2 FQGNSA. CDR3 nucleotide sequence: TGTGCCAGCAGCTTAGATGGGGTCAAAGCTTTCTTT. This encodes CASSLDGVKAFF.

The V and J genes are TRBV28 and TRBJ1-5, with D maybe TRBD1 (5 bases). V lost 2 bases and J 8 bases, leaving 22 bases between the germline ends. This CDR3 is built from 17 residues. Germline V lookup: CDR1 MDHEN, CDR2 SYDVKM. The CDR3 loop reads CASSLRVTGWLQEPQHF. For the CDR3, the DNA is TGTGCCAGCAGTTTACGGGTAACAGGATGGCTCCAGGAGCCCCAGCATTTT.

The genes are TRBV6-1 and TRBJ1-1; 7 positions match TRBD1. Germline V gene lookup returns CDR1 MNHNS and CDR2 SASEGT. The CDR3 loop spans 14 amino acids. V was clipped by 5 bases and J by 0 bases; unmatched bases: 3. As DNA, the CDR3 is TGTGCCAGCAGTCCACAGGGGATGAACACTGAAGCTTTCTTT. It translates to CASSPQGMNTEAFF.

The rearrangement links TRBV29-1 to TRBJ2-4, with a weak D call TRBD1 (6 bases). The V gene lost 4 bases and the J gene lost 1 base, with 14 bases spanning the gap. The CDR3 is 15 amino acids. Looked up from germline, CDR1 is SQVTM and CDR2 is ANQGSEA. CDR3 region: CSVVTGYSAKNIQYF. The CDR3 DNA reads TGCAGCGTTGTCACAGGGTATTCGGCCAAAAACATTCAGTACTTC.

The chain recombines TRBV30 with TRBJ2-3; TRBD1 is a possible D gene (5 bases). The CDR3 length is 11 residues. The V gene lost 4 bases and the J gene lost 6 bases, with 8 bases spanning the gap. Looked up from germline, CDR1 is GTSNPN and CDR2 is SVGIG (reference sequence). CDR3 loop: CAWTHRDTQYF. The CDR3 DNA is TGTGCCTGGACCCACAGGGATACGCAGTATTTT. The variable domain in full, completed from reference TRBV30 and TRBJ2-3, reads SQTIHQWPATLVQPVGSPLSLECTVEGTSNPNLYWYRQAAGRGLQLLFYSVGIGQISSEVPQNLSASRPQDRQFILSSKKLLLSDSGFYLCAWTHRDTQYFGPGTRLTVL.

This chain joins TRBV6-6 and TRBJ1-1, with 8 positions matching TRBD1. Germline V gene lookup returns CDR1 MNHNY and CDR2 SVGAGI (reference sequence). J lost 1 base, V lost 10 bases, and 11 bases had no gene match. This CDR3 region has 15 residues. The CDR3, as DNA: TGTGCCACCGGACAGGGTAGCGGGAAGAACACTGAAGCTTTCTTT. Translated, it gives CATGQGSGKNTEAFF.

This sequence joins TRBV9 and TRBJ1-5; TRBD1 matches 7 bases. From germline, CDR1 is SGDLS and CDR2 YYNGEE. This CDR3 has 15 residues. Trimming removed 4 bases from V and 4 bases from J; junction bases left unmatched: 8. CDR3 nucleotide sequence: TGTGCCAGCAGCTCTATGGGACAGCCTAATCAGCCCCAGCATTTT. Translating gives CASSSMGQPNQPQHF.

Comments on this clone: A much larger clone lies a single base off, so this may be a read error. This sample also contains other DNA sequences that code for the same CDR3. The chain links TRBV28 to TRBJ1-4; D uncertain. CDR1 is MDHEN, CDR2 SYDVKM, per germline. The length of the CDR3 is 17 residues. The CDR3 region is CASTPLPGTATNEKLFF. The CDR3 DNA reads as TGTGCCAGCACGCCCCTCCCGGGAACTGCAACCAATGAAAAACTGTTTTTT.